The 17 T cell receptor beta chains below were found in one sample sequenced in a study of OX40 agonist ivuxolimab in advanced cancers. Produced via immunoSEQ multiplex PCR; TCRdb's table is partial and in-frame only. The sample lists more than 30,000 clones; about 92% were seen once. This material consisted of CD4+ or CD8+ T cells sorted from blood, taken in a trial of the OX40 agonist ivuxolimab. The receptors stem from an adult with an advanced solid tumor such as melanoma, head and neck, liver or kidney cancer.

CDR3 nucleotides: TGTGCCAGCAGTGACAATCAGCCCCAGCATTTT. Amino acid sequence: CASSDNQPQHF. The chain is built from TRBV6-1 and TRBJ1-5; no clear D gene. The CDR3 runs to 11 residues. Trimming cost V 3 bases and J 3 bases, with 0 bases left between them. Germline CDR1 MNHNS, CDR2 SASEGT.

The chain joins TRBV30 to TRBJ1-5; TRBD1 matches 9 bases. The germline CDR1 and CDR2 sequences are GTSNPN and SVGIG (reference sequence). This CDR3 has 14 residues. J gave up 7 bases and V 3 bases, and 7 bases lay outside the gene matches. CDR3 DNA: TGTGCCTGGAGCCCGGGACAGGGTTTCCAGCCCCAGCATTTT. This sequence encodes CAWSPGQGFQPQHF.

The chain has TRBV2 and TRBJ2-2; TRBD2 aligns across 10 bases. V lost 1 base to trimming and J lost 3 bases; unmatched junction nucleotides: 5. In germline, CDR1 is SNHLY, CDR2 FYNNEI. The CDR3 runs to 17 residues. The CDR3 region has the DNA TGTGCCAGCAGTGAAGGTGTCAGCGGGAGGGACACCGGGGAGCTGTTTTTT. This gives the protein CASSEGVSGRDTGELFF.

V and J are TRBV2 and TRBJ1-6; D unclear. Germline V gives CDR1 SNHLY, CDR2 FYNNEI. The V end was cut by 3 bases, the J end by 7 bases, with 4 bases between. CDR3 length: 12 residues. The CDR3 here is CASSEQNSPLHF. DNA for the CDR3: TGTGCCAGCAGTGAGCAGAATTCACCCCTCCACTTT.

This rearrangement joins TRBV7-6 to TRBJ1-5, with D possibly being TRBD1 (5 bases). CDR3 length: 15 residues. Trimming removed 1 base from V and 0 bases from J, with 7 bases in between. Germline lookup yields CDR1 SGHVS and CDR2 FNYEAQ. The CDR3: CASSLGQYSNQPQHF. The DNA of the CDR3 is TGTGCCAGCAGCTTAGGACAGTATAGCAATCAGCCCCAGCATTTT.

The gene calls are TRBV4-1 and TRBJ2-3; D is unclear. With 2 bases removed from V and 2 bases from J, the gap between germline ends came to 2 bases. Germline V CDR1 and CDR2: MGHRA, YSYEKL. The CDR3 spans 12 residues. The CDR3 sequence: CASSQHTDTQYF. The CDR3 region has the DNA TGCGCCAGCAGCCAACACACAGATACGCAGTATTTT.

The rearrangement joins TRBV6-4 to TRBJ1-1; unclear D gene. The CDR3 contains 13 residues. Germline V gives CDR1 MRHNA, CDR2 SNTAGT. Deletions cut 0 bases from V and 10 bases from J, with 12 bases between. The CDR3 nucleotides read TGTGCCAGCAGTGACTCGATTAGGTCTGGAGCTTTCTTT. Encoded protein: CASSDSIRSGAFF.

V and J are TRBV5-1 and TRBJ2-3, with 8 bases aligning to TRBD1. Germline V gives CDR1 SGHRS, CDR2 YFSETQ. After removal of 4 bases from V and 8 bases from J, the junction contained 15 bases not matched to a gene. CDR3 length equals 16 residues. CDR3 coding DNA: TGCGCCAGCAGCGCGGACAGGGCCAGGGACTCAGGTACGCAGTATTTT. It translates to CASSADRARDSGTQYF.

This clone has a handful of counts. The chain employs TRBV5-6 and TRBJ1-4; D unresolved. The V gene's germline CDR1 is SGHDT and CDR2 YYEEEE. CDR3 length: 11 residues. V shed 2 bases and J shed 7 bases, with 3 bases lying between them. The CDR3 DNA sequence: TGTGCCAGCAGCTTAGGTGAAAAACTGTTTTTT. Translated, it gives CASSLGEKLFF.

The rearrangement links TRBV28 to TRBJ2-7, with D perhaps matching TRBD2 (6 bases). The CDR3 is 18 amino acids. Trimming stripped 3 bases from V and 3 bases from J, with 24 bases between. Germline loops: CDR1 MDHEN, CDR2 SYDVKM. The CDR3, as DNA: TGTGCCAGCAGTTTGTCAGGGCGCGGCAAGAGTAGCGGCTACGAGCAGTACTTC. Translation: CASSLSGRGKSSGYEQYF.

This chain connects TRBV29-1 to TRBJ1-4, with TRBD1 matching over 8 bases. Germline-derived CDR1 and CDR2 are SQVTM and ANQGSEA. J lost 7 bases, V lost 7 bases, and 8 bases had no gene match. The CDR3 runs 13 residues. The CDR3 sequence: CSGTTGDGEKLFF. CDR3 coding DNA: TGCAGCGGTACGACAGGGGACGGTGAAAAACTGTTTTTT.

The genes are TRBV11-3 and TRBJ2-7, with D unresolved. The V end was cut by 5 bases, the J end by 0 bases, with 5 bases between. The CDR3 extends over 12 amino acids. Germline CDR1 SGHNT, CDR2 YENEEA. The CDR3 region is CASSPYSYEQYF. The CDR3 nucleotides read TGTGCCAGCAGCCCCTACTCCTACGAGCAGTACTTC. The variable domain in full, with the rest retrieved from reference TRBV11-3 and TRBJ2-7, is EAGVVQSPRYKIIEKKQPVAFWCNPISGHNTLYWYLQNLGQGPELLIRYENEEAVDDSQLPKDRFSAERLKGVDSTLKIQPAELGDSAVYLCASSPYSYEQYFGPGTRLTVT.

The chain links TRBV19 to TRBJ2-5, with 13 bases aligning to TRBD2. This CDR3 is built from 15 residues. Germline CDR1 reads LNHDA; CDR2 reads SQIVND (reference sequence). The V gene end was trimmed by 6 bases and the J gene end by 5 bases; junction bases not matched to a gene: 6. This CDR3 is CASSPRTSGSETQYF. CDR3 nucleotide sequence: TGTGCCAGTAGCCCACGGACTAGCGGGAGTGAGACCCAGTACTTC.

This clone was counted between two and nine times. The chain has TRBV7-3 and TRBJ2-1; 11 bases fit TRBD2. The J segment lost 1 base and the V segment lost 5 bases, leaving 4 bases of the junction unmatched. CDR1 is SGHTA and CDR2 is FQGTGA in the germline V gene. This CDR3 is built from 16 residues. The CDR3 protein is CASSQTSGESYNEQFF. The DNA for the CDR3 is TGTGCCAGCAGCCAGACTAGCGGGGAATCCTACAATGAGCAGTTCTTC.

The chain links TRBV5-1 to TRBJ2-5; D uncertain. The CDR3 runs to 13 residues. The germline CDR1 and CDR2 sequences are SGHRS and YFSETQ. The ends were cut back, 0 bases at V and 5 bases at J, with 8 bases in the middle. This chain's CDR3 is CASSLGEAETQYF. The DNA of the CDR3 is TGCGCCAGCAGCTTGGGGGAAGCGGAGACCCAGTACTTC.

The chain joins TRBV12-5 to TRBJ2-3, with D perhaps matching TRBD1 or TRBD2 (5 bases each). Germline assignment: CDR1 LGHNT and CDR2 FRNRAP. V dropped 3 bases and J dropped 1 base, with 14 bases sitting between them. This CDR3 is built from 16 residues. As DNA, the CDR3 is TGTGCTAGTGGTTTTGGGGCCCTCGGGGGCACAGATACGCAGTATTTT. This translates into CASGFGALGGTDTQYF.

The genes are TRBV10-1 and TRBJ2-1; 8 nucleotides match TRBD1. The CDR3 runs 15 residues. The germline V gene has CDR1 WNHNN and CDR2 SYGVQD (reference sequence). The junction had 3 bases not matched to a gene; V was cut back by 2 bases and J by 3 bases. The CDR3 sequence: CASSETGQGYNEQFF. The DNA for the CDR3 is TGCGCCAGCAGTGAGACCGGACAGGGCTACAATGAGCAGTTCTTC.